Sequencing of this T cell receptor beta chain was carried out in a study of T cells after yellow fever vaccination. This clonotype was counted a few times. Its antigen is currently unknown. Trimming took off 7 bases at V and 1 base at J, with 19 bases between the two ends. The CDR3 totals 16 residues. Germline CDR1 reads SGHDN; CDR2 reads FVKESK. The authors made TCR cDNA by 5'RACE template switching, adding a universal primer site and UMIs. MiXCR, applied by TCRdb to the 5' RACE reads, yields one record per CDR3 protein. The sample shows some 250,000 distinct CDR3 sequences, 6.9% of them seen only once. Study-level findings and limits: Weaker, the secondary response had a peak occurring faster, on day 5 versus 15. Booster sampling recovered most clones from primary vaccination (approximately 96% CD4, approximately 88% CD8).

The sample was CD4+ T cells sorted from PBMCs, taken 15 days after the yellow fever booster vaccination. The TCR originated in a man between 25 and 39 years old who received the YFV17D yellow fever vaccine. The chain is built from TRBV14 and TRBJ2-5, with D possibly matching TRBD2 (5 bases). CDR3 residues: CASNLGGSNIQETQYF. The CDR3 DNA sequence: TGTGCCAGCAACTTAGGAGGTAGCAACATCCAAGAGACCCAGTACTTC.